A selection of T cell receptor beta chains follows, all from one sample in a study of cytomegalovirus exposure and HLA in healthy donors. Generated by immunoSEQ multiplex PCR, the TCRdb table keeps only in-frame clones and is missing some. The sample records 160,000 or so clones, 80% being singletons. The sequenced material came from PBMCs. Source of these receptors: a man aged 18 to 29 in good health and CMV-seropositive. Both conserved end residues are part of each CDR3. The order of the fields is D gene, V gene, J gene, clone size, CDR3 DNA, CDR3 protein. A D gene is named only where the DNA matches it firmly. Clone size is stated in some rows and not others, as once, few, many or a class when expanded.

>NA|TRBV2|TRBJ2-3|NA
TGTGCCAGCAGTGATGCTAGCGTCTTTGAACGTGATACGCAGTATTTT
CASSDASVFERDTQYF
>TRBD2|TRBV6-1|TRBJ2-1|NA
TGTGCCAGCAGGGGACTAGCGGGGATCTACAATGAGCAGTTCTTC
CASRGLAGIYNEQFF
>TRBD2|TRBV10-3|TRBJ2-5|NA
TGTGCCATCAGTTTTGGGACTAGCGGCGAGACCCAGTACTTC
CAISFGTSGETQYF
>NA|TRBV7-2|TRBJ2-1|NA
TGTGCCAGCAGCTTAGTCAGCTACAATGAGCAGTTCTTC
CASSLVSYNEQFF
>TRBD2|TRBV19|TRBJ2-5|NA
TGTGCCAGTAGTATAGTCCTAGCGGCCTTCCAAGAGACCCAGTACTTC
CASSIVLAAFQETQYF
>NA|TRBV20-1|TRBJ2-3|NA
TGCAGTGCTAGTCCCGCAGATACGCAGTATTTT
CSASPADTQYF
>TRBD1|TRBV4-2|TRBJ2-3|NA
TGTGCCAGCAGCCAAGAGGGGGACAGGGTCACGCAGTATTTT
CASSQEGDRVTQYF
>NA|TRBV7-6|TRBJ2-3|NA
TGTGCCAGCAGCTTAGAGTACAGTACAGATACGCAGTATTTT
CASSLEYSTDTQYF
>NA|TRBV5-6|TRBJ1-2|NA
TGTGCCAGCAGCTTGTTGGGGGGTACCTATGGCTACACCTTC
CASSLLGGTYGYTF
>NA|TRBV10-3|TRBJ1-6|NA
TGTGCCATCAGTGAGCACAGGGCCCGAAGCTCCTATAATTCACCCCTCCACTTT
CAISEHRARSSYNSPLHF
>NA|TRBV7-2|TRBJ2-5|NA
TGTGCCAGCAGCTCTCCGGGACTTAACCAAGAGACCCAGTACTTC
CASSSPGLNQETQYF
>TRBD1|TRBV14|TRBJ1-3|NA
TGTGCCAGCAGCCAGGGACAGGGGGCGGGTGGAAACACCATATATTTT
CASSQGQGAGGNTIYF
>TRBD2|TRBV7-2|TRBJ2-3|NA
TGTGCCAGCAGCCTAGGACTAGCGGGTTTTCGCACAGATACGCAGTATTTT
CASSLGLAGFRTDTQYF
>NA|TRBV4-2|TRBJ2-5|few
TGTGCCAGCAGCCCCCCTGAGGTAGGGGCGGAGACCCAGTACTTC
CASSPPEVGAETQYF
>TRBD2|TRBV30|TRBJ2-2|NA
TGTGCCTGGTCTACCGGGACTAGCGAATTTCCCGGGGAGCTGTTTTTT
CAWSTGTSEFPGELFF
>TRBD2|TRBV27|TRBJ2-3|NA
TGTGCCAGCTCGGGACTAGCGGGGCGCGCGGATACGCAGTATTTT
CASSGLAGRADTQYF
>TRBD2|TRBV10-3|TRBJ2-1|once
TGTGCCATCAGTGATCCTAGCGGGGTTTACAATGAGCAGTTCTTC
CAISDPSGVYNEQFF
>NA|TRBV7-2|TRBJ1-4|NA
TGTGCCAGCAGCTTAGTGGCGGGGAGAAATGGGGGAAAACTGTTTTTT
CASSLVAGRNGGKLFF
>NA|TRBV4-3|TRBJ2-5|few
TGCGCCAGCAGCCAGGTAGCTTGGGAGACCCAGTACTTC
CASSQVAWETQYF
>NA|TRBV4-2|TRBJ2-2|once
TGTGCCAGCAGCCAAGATTTCCCCGGACTTGCGAACACCGGGGAGCTGTTTTTT
CASSQDFPGLANTGELFF
>NA|TRBV5-6|TRBJ1-2|NA
TGCGCCAGCAGCCAAGATATGAGGGGGTCCGGGGATGGCTACACCTTC
CASSQDMRGSGDGYTF
>NA|TRBV11-2|TRBJ2-3|NA
TGTGCCAGCAGCTTAGATCTTACGCAGTATTTT
CASSLDLTQYF
>NA|TRBV7-9|TRBJ2-5|NA
TGTGCCAGCAGCTCAACAGGGTTAGAGACCCAGTACTTC
CASSSTGLETQYF